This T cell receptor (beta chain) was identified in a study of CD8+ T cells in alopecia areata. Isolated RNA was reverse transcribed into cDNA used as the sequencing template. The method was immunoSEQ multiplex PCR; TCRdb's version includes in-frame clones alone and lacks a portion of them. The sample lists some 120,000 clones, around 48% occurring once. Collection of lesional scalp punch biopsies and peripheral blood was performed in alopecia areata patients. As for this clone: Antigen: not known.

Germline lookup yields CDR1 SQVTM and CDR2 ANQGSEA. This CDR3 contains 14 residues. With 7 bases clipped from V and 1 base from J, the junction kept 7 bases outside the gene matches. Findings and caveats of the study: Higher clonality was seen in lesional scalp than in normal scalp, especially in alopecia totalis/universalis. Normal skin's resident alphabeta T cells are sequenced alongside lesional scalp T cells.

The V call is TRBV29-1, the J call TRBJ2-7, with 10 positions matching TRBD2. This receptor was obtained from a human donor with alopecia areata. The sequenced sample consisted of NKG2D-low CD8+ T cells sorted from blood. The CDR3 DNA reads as TGCAGCGCGGTGGTAGCGGGAGGTTCCTACGAGCAGTACTTC. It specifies CSAVVAGGSYEQYF.